This section outlines one TCR beta chain sequence together with its context. Its antigen is still unknown. The entry originates in a study of OX40 agonist ivuxolimab in advanced cancers. Study-wide context: Prior anti-PD-1, anti-PD-L1 or anti-CTLA-4 therapy was allowed; 40% to 50% had some. Study observations and caveats: In the 0.1 to 3.0 mg/kg range, CD4+ and CD8+ blood T cells had expanded clonally by week 6. Fewer expanded clones were found on average in CD4+ than in CD8+ T cells.

This CDR3 has 15 amino acids. The germline V gene has CDR1 KGHSH and CDR2 LQKENI. V lost 6 bases, J lost 3 bases, and 7 bases stayed unmatched. Method: immunoSEQ multiplex PCR; TCRdb's copy keeps in-frame clones and lacks some. The sample lists tens of thousands of clones, about 93% seen once, with less than 0.35% in the top ten. The material sequenced was CD4+ or CD8+ T cells sorted from blood, taken in a trial of the OX40 agonist ivuxolimab. This chain links TRBV18 with TRBJ2-2; TRBD1 matches at 7 bases. This clonotype was obtained from an adult with an advanced solid tumor such as melanoma, head and neck, liver or kidney cancer. CDR3 loop: CASSPDRTYTGELFF. The CDR3 nucleotides read TGTGCCAGCTCGCCGGACAGGACCTACACCGGGGAGCTGTTTTTT.